The entry that follows covers one T cell receptor beta chain sequence. The entry originates in a study of Tregs in tolerant kidney transplant recipients. CD4+CD25+CD127- Tregs, CD4+CD25- non-Tregs, CD4 and CD8 cells were sorted. Sequenced by immunoSEQ multiplex PCR; TCRdb stores in-frame clones only, minus some. The repertoire consists of about 110,000 clones, with 90% occurring once and the leading ten covering under 0.35%. This receptor was obtained from a human donor who received a combined kidney and bone marrow transplant. The material sequenced was CD4+ T cells from blood, taken before the transplant.

CDR3 in amino acids: CASRSGRAFGQPQHF. CDR3 nucleotides: TGTGCCAGCAGGTCCGGCAGGGCTTTTGGTCAGCCCCAGCATTTT. This chain connects TRBV6-5 to TRBJ1-5; TRBD1 is a possible D gene (5 bases). CDR3 size: 15 residues. Germline-derived CDR1 and CDR2 are MNHEY and SVGAGI. The ends were cut back, 6 bases at V and 6 bases at J, with 18 bases in the middle.